This T cell receptor beta chain was obtained from a study of blood T cell repertoires in COVID-19. Study background: Donors in the United States, Italy and Spain gave samples during acute or convalescent COVID-19. T cells, B-cell-depleted T cells, or PBMCs provided the cDNA or gDNA that served as material.

Per the authors' pipeline: Amplification of reference gene primers was used by the study to estimate nucleated cell counts. The data were produced by immunoSEQ multiplex PCR, yet TCRdb's version contains in-frame clones alone and is incomplete. V, J and clone size are taken as reported in that table, and D and trimming were inferred from the DNA itself. The data show approximately 75,000 clones, with approximately 89% seen just once and over 4.5% held by the top ten. Germline CDR1 MGHRA, CDR2 YSYEKL. Losses at the gene ends were 1 base for V and 2 bases for J; bases not matched to a gene: 4. The CDR3 contains 16 residues.

The source of this sequence is a man aged 80 or over with acute or convalescent COVID-19. Source material: peripheral blood. The chain employs TRBV4-1 and TRBJ2-3; 9 nucleotides match TRBD2. CDR3 sequence (DNA): TGCGCCAGCAGCCAAGGACTAGCGGTGGACACAGATACGCAGTATTTT. Translated: CASSQGLAVDTDTQYF.